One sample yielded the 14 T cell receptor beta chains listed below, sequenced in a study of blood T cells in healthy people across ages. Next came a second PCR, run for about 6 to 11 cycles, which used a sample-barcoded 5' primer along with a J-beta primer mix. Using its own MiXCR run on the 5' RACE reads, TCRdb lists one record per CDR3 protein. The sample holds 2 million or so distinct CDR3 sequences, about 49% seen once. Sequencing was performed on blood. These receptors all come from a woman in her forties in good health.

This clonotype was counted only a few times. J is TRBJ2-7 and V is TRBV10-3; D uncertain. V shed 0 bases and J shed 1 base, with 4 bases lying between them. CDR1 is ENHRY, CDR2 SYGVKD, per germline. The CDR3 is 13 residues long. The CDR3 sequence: CAISESLSYEQYF. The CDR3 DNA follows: TGTGCCATCAGTGAGTCCCTTTCCTACGAGCAGTACTTC.

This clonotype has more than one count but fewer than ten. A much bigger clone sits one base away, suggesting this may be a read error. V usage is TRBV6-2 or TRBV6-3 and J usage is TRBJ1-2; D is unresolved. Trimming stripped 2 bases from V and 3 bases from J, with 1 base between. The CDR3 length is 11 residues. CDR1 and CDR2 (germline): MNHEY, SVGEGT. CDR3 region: CASSYHYGYTF. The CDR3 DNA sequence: TGTGCCAGCAGTTACCACTATGGCTACACCTTC.

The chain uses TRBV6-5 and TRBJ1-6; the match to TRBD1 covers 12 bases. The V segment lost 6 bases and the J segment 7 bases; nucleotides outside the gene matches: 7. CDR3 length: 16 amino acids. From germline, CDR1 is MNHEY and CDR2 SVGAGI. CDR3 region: CASSRDRGLWNSPLHF. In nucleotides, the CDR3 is TGTGCCAGCAGCAGGGACAGGGGGCTTTGGAATTCACCCCTCCACTTT.

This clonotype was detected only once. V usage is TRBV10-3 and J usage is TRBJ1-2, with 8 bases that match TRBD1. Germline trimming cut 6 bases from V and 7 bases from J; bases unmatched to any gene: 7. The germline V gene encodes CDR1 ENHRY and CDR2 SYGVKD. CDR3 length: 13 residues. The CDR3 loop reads CAISPTGGPGYTF. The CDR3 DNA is TGTGCCATCAGCCCAACAGGGGGACCTGGCTACACCTTC.

CDR3 residues: CSASQTGVYGEQYF. In nucleotides, the CDR3 is TGCAGTGCTAGTCAGACAGGGGTCTATGGTGAGCAGTACTTC. The rearrangement uses TRBV20-1 and TRBJ2-7, with TRBD1 identical over 8 bases. The CDR3 has 14 residues. Per germline, CDR1 DFQATT and CDR2 SNEGSKA (reference sequence). Trimming at V came to 3 bases and at J to 7 bases, leaving 11 bases not matched to a gene.

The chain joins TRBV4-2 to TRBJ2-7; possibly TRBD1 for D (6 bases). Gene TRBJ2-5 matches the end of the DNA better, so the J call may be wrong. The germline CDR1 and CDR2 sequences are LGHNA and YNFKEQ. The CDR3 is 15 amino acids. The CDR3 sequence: CASSREWGRVETQYF. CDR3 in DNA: TGTGCCAGCAGCCGAGAGTGGGGGCGCGTTGAGACCCAGTACTTC.

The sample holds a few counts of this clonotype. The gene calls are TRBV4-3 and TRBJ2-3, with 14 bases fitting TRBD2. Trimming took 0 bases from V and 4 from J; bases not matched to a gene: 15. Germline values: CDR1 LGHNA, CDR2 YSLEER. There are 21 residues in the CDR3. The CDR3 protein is CASSQEPMTSGGAIASDTQYF. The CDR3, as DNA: TGCGCCAGCAGCCAAGAACCCATGACTAGCGGGGGGGCAATAGCGTCAGATACGCAGTATTTT.

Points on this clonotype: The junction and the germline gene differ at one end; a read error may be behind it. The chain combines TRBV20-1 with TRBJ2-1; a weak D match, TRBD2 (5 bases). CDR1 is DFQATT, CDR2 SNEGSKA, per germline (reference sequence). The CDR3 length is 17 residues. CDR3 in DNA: TGTAGTGCTAGAGACGTAGGGCGAGGGAGATCCTACAATGAGCAGTTCTTC. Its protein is CSARDVGRGRSYNEQFF.

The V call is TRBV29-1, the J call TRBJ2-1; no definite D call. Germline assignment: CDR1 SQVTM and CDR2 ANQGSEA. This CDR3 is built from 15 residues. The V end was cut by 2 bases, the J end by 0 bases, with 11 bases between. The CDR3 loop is CSVEKGSFSYNEQFF. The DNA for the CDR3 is TGCAGCGTTGAAAAGGGCTCCTTCTCCTACAATGAGCAGTTCTTC.

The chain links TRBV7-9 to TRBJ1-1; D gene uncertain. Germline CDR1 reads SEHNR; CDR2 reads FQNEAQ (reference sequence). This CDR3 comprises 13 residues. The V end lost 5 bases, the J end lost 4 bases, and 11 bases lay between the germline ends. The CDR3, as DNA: TGTGCCAGCAGCCCACCCCAGCGCACTGAAGCTTTCTTT. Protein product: CASSPPQRTEAFF.

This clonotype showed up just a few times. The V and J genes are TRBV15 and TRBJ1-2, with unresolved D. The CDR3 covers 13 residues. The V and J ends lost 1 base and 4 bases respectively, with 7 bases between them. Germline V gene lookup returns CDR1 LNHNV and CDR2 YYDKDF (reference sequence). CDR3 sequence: CATSRGGSYGYTF. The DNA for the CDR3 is TGTGCCACCAGCAGAGGAGGCAGCTATGGCTACACCTTC.

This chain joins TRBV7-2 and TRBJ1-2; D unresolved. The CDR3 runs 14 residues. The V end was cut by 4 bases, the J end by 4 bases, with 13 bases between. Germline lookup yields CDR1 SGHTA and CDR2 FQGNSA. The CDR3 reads CASSSRLGLYGYTF. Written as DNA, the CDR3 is TGTGCCAGCAGCTCCAGGCTTGGGCTCTATGGCTACACCTTC. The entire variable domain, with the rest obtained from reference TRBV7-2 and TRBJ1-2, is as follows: GAGVSQSPSNKVTEKGKDVELRCDPISGHTALYWYRQSLGQGLEFLIYFQGNSAPDKSGLPSDRFSAERTGGSVSTLTIQRTQQEDSAVYLCASSSRLGLYGYTFGSGTRLTVV.

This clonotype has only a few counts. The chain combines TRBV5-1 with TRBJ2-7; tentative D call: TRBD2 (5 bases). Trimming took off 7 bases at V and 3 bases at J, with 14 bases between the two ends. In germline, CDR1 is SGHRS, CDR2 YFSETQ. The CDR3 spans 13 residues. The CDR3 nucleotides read TGCGCCAGCGGGCTGAGCGGATACTACGAGCAGTACTTC. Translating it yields CASGLSGYYEQYF.

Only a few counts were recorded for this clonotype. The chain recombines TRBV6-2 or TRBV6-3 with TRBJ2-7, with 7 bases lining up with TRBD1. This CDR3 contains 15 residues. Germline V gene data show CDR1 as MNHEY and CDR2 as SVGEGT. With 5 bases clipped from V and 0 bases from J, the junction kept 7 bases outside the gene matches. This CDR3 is CASSLDRTGSYEQYF. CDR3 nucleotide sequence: TGTGCCAGCAGTCTGGACAGGACAGGCTCCTACGAGCAGTACTTC.